This T cell receptor beta chain stems from a study of control samples from healthy donors and cancer patients. Libraries were prepared by immunoSEQ multiplex PCR; TCRdb keeps only in-frame clonotypes and omits some of them. This sample has 60,000 to 80,000 clones, with roughly 90% found just once. There are 15 residues in the CDR3. Germline V gene data show CDR1 as SGHRS and CDR2 as YFSETQ. V dropped 4 bases and J dropped 0 bases, with 14 bases sitting between them. The material sequenced was blood. This receptor was identified in a woman aged 50 to 60 in good health. The gene calls are TRBV5-1 and TRBJ2-7; D possibly uses TRBD1 or TRBD2 (5 bases each). CDR3 DNA: TGCGCCAGCAGCGTGGGACGCCAAAGCTCCTACGAGCAGTACTTC. Its translation is CASSVGRQSSYEQYF.